This entry concerns a single TCR beta chain. Clones were read by immunoSEQ multiplex PCR, and TCRdb kept only the in-frame ones, dropping some. The sample has 230,000 or so clones, approximately 81% seen once. This specimen comes from a study of blood T cell repertoires in COVID-19. The sequenced material came from PBMCs or T cells enriched from blood (not recorded which). This clonotype was obtained from a woman aged 50 to 60 who had been exposed to COVID-19.

The CDR3 DNA reads as TGCGCCAGCAGCTTAGCGGTCGCGAACACCGGGGAGCTGTTTTTT. Protein product: CASSLAVANTGELFF. V usage is TRBV5-1 and J usage is TRBJ2-2; a possible D gene is TRBD2 (5 bases). Trimming removed 2 bases at V and 0 bases at J, with 8 bases between. Looked up from germline, CDR1 is SGHRS and CDR2 is YFSETQ. The CDR3 totals 15 residues.